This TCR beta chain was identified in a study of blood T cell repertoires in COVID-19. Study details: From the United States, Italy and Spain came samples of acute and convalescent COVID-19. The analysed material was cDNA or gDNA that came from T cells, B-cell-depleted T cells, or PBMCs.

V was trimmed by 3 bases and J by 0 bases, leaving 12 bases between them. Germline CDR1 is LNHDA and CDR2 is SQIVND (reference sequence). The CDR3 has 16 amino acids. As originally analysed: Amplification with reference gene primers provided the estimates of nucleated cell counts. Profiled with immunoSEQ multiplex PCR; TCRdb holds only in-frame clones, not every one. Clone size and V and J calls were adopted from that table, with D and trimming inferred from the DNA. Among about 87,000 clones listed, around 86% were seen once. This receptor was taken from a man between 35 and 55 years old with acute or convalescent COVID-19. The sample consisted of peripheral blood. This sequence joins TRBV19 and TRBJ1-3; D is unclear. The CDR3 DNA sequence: TGTGCCAGTAGTATGCGAGGGAGCTCCTCTGGAAACACCATATATTTT. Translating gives CASSMRGSSSGNTIYF. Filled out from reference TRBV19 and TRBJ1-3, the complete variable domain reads DGGITQSPKYLFRKEGQNVTLSCEQNLNHDAMYWYRQDPGQGLRLIYYSQIVNDFQKGDIAEGYSVSREKKESFPLTVTSAQKNPTAFYLCASSMRGSSSGNTIYFGEGSWLTVV.